Listed below are T cell receptor beta chains from one sample, sequenced in a study of blood T cell repertoires in COVID-19. This table comes from immunoSEQ multiplex PCR, and its TCRdb copy is limited to in-frame clones, with some not included. This sample carries 90,000 to 120,000 clones, about nine tenths of them seen once, and the ten largest clones take 0.85% to 1%. The sample was peripheral blood. The receptors were gathered from a man in his 60s with acute or convalescent COVID-19. Both conserved end residues are part of each CDR3. Each record gives: clone size, D gene, V gene, J gene, CDR3 DNA, CDR3 protein. A D gene is named only where the DNA matches it firmly. Only some rows state a clone size, as once, few, many or a class for expanded clones.

abundance: -; d_gene: -; v_gene: TRBV7-9; j_gene: TRBJ2-3; CDR3nt: TGTGCCAGCAGCTCCGGACAGACCTACACAGATACGCAGTATTTT; CDR3aa: CASSSGQTYTDTQYF
abundance: -; d_gene: -; v_gene: TRBV6-5; j_gene: TRBJ2-1; CDR3nt: TGTGCCAGCAGCCTTGGGGGGTCCAATGAGCAGTTCTTC; CDR3aa: CASSLGGSNEQFF
abundance: -; d_gene: -; v_gene: TRBV5-1; j_gene: TRBJ2-5; CDR3nt: TGCGCCAGCAGCCCAATACGGGTGGGAGAGACCCAGTACTTC; CDR3aa: CASSPIRVGETQYF
abundance: -; d_gene: TRBD2; v_gene: TRBV2; j_gene: TRBJ2-7; CDR3nt: TGTGCCAGCAGGGAGGGACTAGCGGGAGCCGAGCAGTACTTC; CDR3aa: CASREGLAGAEQYF
abundance: -; d_gene: -; v_gene: TRBV14; j_gene: TRBJ1-3; CDR3nt: TGTGCCAGCAGCCAAGGGCGGGGCAGCGCCTACTCTGGAAACACCATATATTTT; CDR3aa: CASSQGRGSAYSGNTIYF
abundance: -; d_gene: -; v_gene: TRBV10-3; j_gene: TRBJ1-4; CDR3nt: TGTGCCATCAGTGACATAACTAATGAAAAACTGTTTTTT; CDR3aa: CAISDITNEKLFF
abundance: -; d_gene: -; v_gene: TRBV15; j_gene: TRBJ2-7; CDR3nt: TGTGCCACCAGCAGGACAGGACTTTACGAGCAGTACTTC; CDR3aa: CATSRTGLYEQYF
abundance: -; d_gene: -; v_gene: TRBV5-1; j_gene: TRBJ2-5; CDR3nt: TGCGCCAGCAGCCCGTCTTCGGGACAAGAGACCCAGTACTTC; CDR3aa: CASSPSSGQETQYF
abundance: -; d_gene: -; v_gene: TRBV28; j_gene: TRBJ1-2; CDR3nt: TGTGCCACCGAAGTAGCAGGGTCCTATGGCTACACCTTC; CDR3aa: CATEVAGSYGYTF
abundance: -; d_gene: -; v_gene: TRBV3-1/TRBV3-2; j_gene: TRBJ1-1; CDR3nt: TGTGCCAGCAGCCAAGACGGGGGTGTGAACACTGAAGCTTTCTTT; CDR3aa: CASSQDGGVNTEAFF
abundance: -; d_gene: -; v_gene: TRBV28; j_gene: TRBJ2-1; CDR3nt: TGTGCCAGCAGCTACGACAGTTACAATGAGCAGTTCTTC; CDR3aa: CASSYDSYNEQFF
abundance: -; d_gene: -; v_gene: TRBV12-3/TRBV12-4; j_gene: TRBJ2-5; CDR3nt: TGTGCCAGCAGCCAGACTAGACCGGAGACCCAGTACTTC; CDR3aa: CASSQTRPETQYF
abundance: -; d_gene: -; v_gene: TRBV29-1; j_gene: TRBJ1-2; CDR3nt: TGCAGCGTTGTTGGAGTATTTGGCTACACCTTC; CDR3aa: CSVVGVFGYTF
abundance: -; d_gene: -; v_gene: TRBV27; j_gene: TRBJ1-5; CDR3nt: TGTGCCAGCAGCTTGGTCCTAAGCAATCAGCCCCAGCATTTT; CDR3aa: CASSLVLSNQPQHF
abundance: -; d_gene: -; v_gene: TRBV27; j_gene: TRBJ2-7; CDR3nt: TGTGCCAGCAGTTTATCTGCCCCCTTCCCCTCAGGCCCCCGAGGGTACGAGCAGTACTTC; CDR3aa: CASSLSAPFPSGPRGYEQYF
abundance: -; d_gene: TRBD2; v_gene: TRBV10-3; j_gene: TRBJ2-3; CDR3nt: TGTGCCATCAGTGAGTACTCAGCGGGAGGGGGCACAGATACGCAGTATTTT; CDR3aa: CAISEYSAGGGTDTQYF
abundance: -; d_gene: -; v_gene: TRBV6-5; j_gene: TRBJ2-5; CDR3nt: TGTGCCAGCAGTTACCACGCTGCCGCCGGGGGAGAGACCCAGTACTTC; CDR3aa: CASSYHAAAGGETQYF
abundance: -; d_gene: TRBD1; v_gene: TRBV30; j_gene: TRBJ1-1; CDR3nt: TGTGCCTGGACGCCCGACAGGGGGGCTGAAGCTTTCTTT; CDR3aa: CAWTPDRGAEAFF
abundance: once; d_gene: -; v_gene: TRBV7-3; j_gene: TRBJ1-1; CDR3nt: TGTGCCAGCAGCTATAGAATGAGGGTCACTGAAGCTTTCTTT; CDR3aa: CASSYRMRVTEAFF
abundance: once; d_gene: -; v_gene: TRBV2; j_gene: TRBJ2-1; CDR3nt: TGTGCCAGCAGTGTTTCTATCGGGCAGTTCTTC; CDR3aa: CASSVSIGQFF
abundance: -; d_gene: -; v_gene: TRBV3-1/TRBV3-2; j_gene: TRBJ2-2; CDR3nt: TGTGCCAGCAGCCGAGGACTGATGAACACCGGGGAGCTGTTTTTT; CDR3aa: CASSRGLMNTGELFF
abundance: -; d_gene: -; v_gene: TRBV5-4; j_gene: TRBJ2-3; CDR3nt: TGTGCCAGCAGCTTGAAGGGGCGTACAGATACGCAGTATTTT; CDR3aa: CASSLKGRTDTQYF
abundance: once; d_gene: -; v_gene: TRBV29-1; j_gene: TRBJ2-1; CDR3nt: TGCAGCGTTGAGGGGGGAATGGGCCTATGGTTCTTC; CDR3aa: CSVEGGMGLWFF
abundance: few; d_gene: -; v_gene: TRBV27; j_gene: TRBJ2-5; CDR3nt: TGTGCCAGCAGTGCTAGGGAGACCCAGTACTTC; CDR3aa: CASSARETQYF
abundance: -; d_gene: TRBD1; v_gene: TRBV27; j_gene: TRBJ1-5; CDR3nt: TGTGCCAGCAGCTCAAGGGACAGGGGATATAGCAATCAGCCCCAGCATTTT; CDR3aa: CASSSRDRGYSNQPQHF
abundance: -; d_gene: TRBD1; v_gene: TRBV5-4; j_gene: TRBJ1-2; CDR3nt: TGTGCCAGCAGCCTGGGACAGGGGATTAGTTATGGCTACACCTTC; CDR3aa: CASSLGQGISYGYTF
abundance: -; d_gene: -; v_gene: TRBV11-3; j_gene: TRBJ2-1; CDR3nt: TGTGCCAGCAGCTTAGGGGGCCCCGCCGGTGAGCAGTTCTTC; CDR3aa: CASSLGGPAGEQFF
abundance: once; d_gene: TRBD1; v_gene: TRBV7-8; j_gene: TRBJ2-7; CDR3nt: TGTGCCAGCAGCTTAAGGGACAGGGTCTACGAGCAGTACTTC; CDR3aa: CASSLRDRVYEQYF
abundance: -; d_gene: -; v_gene: TRBV6-6; j_gene: TRBJ1-2; CDR3nt: TGTGCCAGCAGTTACGATGGTCTCCGGTCCTCGGATGGCTACACCTTC; CDR3aa: CASSYDGLRSSDGYTF
abundance: -; d_gene: TRBD1; v_gene: TRBV5-4; j_gene: TRBJ1-4; CDR3nt: TGTGCCAGCAGCTTACAGGGGGCTGAGGAAAAACTGTTTTTT; CDR3aa: CASSLQGAEEKLFF
abundance: -; d_gene: TRBD1; v_gene: TRBV19; j_gene: TRBJ1-1; CDR3nt: TGTGCCAGTAGTAAACAACAGGGGTGGGTCACTGAAGCTTTCTTT; CDR3aa: CASSKQQGWVTEAFF
abundance: -; d_gene: TRBD1; v_gene: TRBV6-6; j_gene: TRBJ1-6; CDR3nt: TGTGCCAGCAGTGACCCCGGGACAGGGAACTCACCCCTCCACTTT; CDR3aa: CASSDPGTGNSPLHF
abundance: -; d_gene: -; v_gene: TRBV5-4; j_gene: TRBJ2-4; CDR3nt: TGTGCCAGCAGCTATGATTTACAGGGAGTAGCCAAAAACATTCAGTACTTC; CDR3aa: CASSYDLQGVAKNIQYF
abundance: -; d_gene: TRBD1; v_gene: TRBV12-5; j_gene: TRBJ2-1; CDR3nt: TGTGCTAGTGGCCCCGGACAGGGGGCTTACAATGAGCAGTTCTTC; CDR3aa: CASGPGQGAYNEQFF
abundance: once; d_gene: -; v_gene: TRBV19; j_gene: TRBJ1-1; CDR3nt: TGTGCCAGTAGTATTCGATGGAACCAGCGGGCTAACACTGAAGCTTTCTTT; CDR3aa: CASSIRWNQRANTEAFF
abundance: -; d_gene: -; v_gene: TRBV27; j_gene: TRBJ1-6; CDR3nt: TGTGCCAGCAGTTTAGCCCGGGACACTTCACCCCTCCACTTT; CDR3aa: CASSLARDTSPLHF
abundance: -; d_gene: TRBD1; v_gene: TRBV5-1; j_gene: TRBJ2-4; CDR3nt: TGCGCCAGCAGCTTGGAGGACAGGGTGAGAGACATTCAGTACTTC; CDR3aa: CASSLEDRVRDIQYF
abundance: -; d_gene: TRBD2; v_gene: TRBV18; j_gene: TRBJ2-1; CDR3nt: TGTGCCAGCTCACGAGGACTAGCGGGAGGGGCCGATGAGCAGTTCTTC; CDR3aa: CASSRGLAGGADEQFF
abundance: -; d_gene: -; v_gene: TRBV9; j_gene: TRBJ1-2; CDR3nt: TGTGCCAGCAGCGAATTAACAGGGTGGGCGGCTGGCTACACCTTC; CDR3aa: CASSELTGWAAGYTF
abundance: -; d_gene: -; v_gene: TRBV11-2; j_gene: TRBJ1-1; CDR3nt: TGTGCCAGCAGCTTGGGGACAAGGCCCTTGGGTGAAGCTTTCTTT; CDR3aa: CASSLGTRPLGEAFF